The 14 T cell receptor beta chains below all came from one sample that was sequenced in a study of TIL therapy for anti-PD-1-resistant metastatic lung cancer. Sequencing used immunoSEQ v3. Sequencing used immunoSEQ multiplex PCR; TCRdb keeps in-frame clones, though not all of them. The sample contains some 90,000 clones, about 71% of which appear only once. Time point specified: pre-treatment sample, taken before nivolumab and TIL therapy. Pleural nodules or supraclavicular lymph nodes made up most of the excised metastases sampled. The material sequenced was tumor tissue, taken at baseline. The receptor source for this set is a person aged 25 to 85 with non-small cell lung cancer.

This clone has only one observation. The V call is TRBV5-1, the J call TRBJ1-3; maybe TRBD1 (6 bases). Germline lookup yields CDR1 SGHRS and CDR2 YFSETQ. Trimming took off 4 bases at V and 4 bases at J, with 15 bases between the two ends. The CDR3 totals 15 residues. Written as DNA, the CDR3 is TGCGCCAGCAGCCCGGGACACGTCGAGGGAAACACCATATATTTT. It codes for CASSPGHVEGNTIYF.

CDR3 sequence reads: CASSPGRGRSDTQYF. The CDR3 DNA sequence: TGTGCCAGCAGTCCGGGGAGGGGCCGTTCAGATACGCAGTATTTT. The V and J genes are TRBV27 and TRBJ2-3, with TRBD2 matching 7 bases. CDR1 is MNHEY and CDR2 is SMNVEV in the germline V gene (reference sequence). The CDR3 contains 15 residues. V trimming: 5 bases; J trimming: 4 bases; junction bases outside the gene matches: 9.

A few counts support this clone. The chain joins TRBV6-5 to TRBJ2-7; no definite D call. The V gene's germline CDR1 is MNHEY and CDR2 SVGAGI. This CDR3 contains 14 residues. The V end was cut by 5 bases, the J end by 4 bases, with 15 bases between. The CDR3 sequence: CASSPKVYSYEQYF. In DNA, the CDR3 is TGTGCCAGCAGTCCAAAGGTATATTCGTACGAGCAGTACTTC.

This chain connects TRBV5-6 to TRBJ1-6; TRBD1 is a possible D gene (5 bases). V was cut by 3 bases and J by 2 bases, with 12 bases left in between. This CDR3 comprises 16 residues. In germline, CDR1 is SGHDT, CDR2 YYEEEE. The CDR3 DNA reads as TGTGCCAGCAGCTCATACGGGGACCCCTATAATTCACCCCTCCACTTT. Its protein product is CASSSYGDPYNSPLHF.

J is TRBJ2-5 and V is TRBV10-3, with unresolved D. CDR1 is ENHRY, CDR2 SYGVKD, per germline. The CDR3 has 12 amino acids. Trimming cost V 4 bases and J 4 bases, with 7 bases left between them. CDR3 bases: TGTGCCATCAGTGCATCAGGAGAGACCCAGTACTTC. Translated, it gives CAISASGETQYF.

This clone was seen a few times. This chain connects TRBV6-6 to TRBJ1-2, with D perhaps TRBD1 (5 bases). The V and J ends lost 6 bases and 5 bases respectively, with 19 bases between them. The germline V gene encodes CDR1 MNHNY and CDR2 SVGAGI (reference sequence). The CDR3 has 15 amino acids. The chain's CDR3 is CASRSLQAETYGYTF. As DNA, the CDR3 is TGTGCCAGCAGATCCTTACAGGCGGAGACGTATGGCTACACCTTC.

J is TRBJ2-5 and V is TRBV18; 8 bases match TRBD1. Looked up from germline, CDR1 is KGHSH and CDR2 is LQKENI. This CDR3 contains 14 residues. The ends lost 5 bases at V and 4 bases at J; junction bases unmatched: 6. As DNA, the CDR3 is TGTGCCAGCTCATCACGACAGGGGAGAGAGACCCAGTACTTC. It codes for CASSSRQGRETQYF. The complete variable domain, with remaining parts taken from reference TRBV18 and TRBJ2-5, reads NAGVMQNPRHLVRRRGQEARLRCSPMKGHSHVYWYRQLPEEGLKFMVYLQKENIIDESGMPKERFSAEFPKEGPSILRIQQVVRGDSAAYFCASSSRQGRETQYFGPGTRLLVL.

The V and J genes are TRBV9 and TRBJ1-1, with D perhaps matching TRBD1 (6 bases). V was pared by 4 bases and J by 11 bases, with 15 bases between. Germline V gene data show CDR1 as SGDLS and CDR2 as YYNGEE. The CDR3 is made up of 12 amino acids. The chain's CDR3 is CASSPDRGRAFF. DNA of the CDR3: TGTGCCAGCAGCCCCGACCGGGGGCGGGCTTTCTTT. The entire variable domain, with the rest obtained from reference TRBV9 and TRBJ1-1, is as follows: DSGVTQTPKHLITATGQRVTLRCSPRSGDLSVYWYQQSLDQGLQFLIQYYNGEERAKGNILERFSAQQFPDLHSELNLSSLELGDSALYFCASSPDRGRAFFGQGTRLTVV.

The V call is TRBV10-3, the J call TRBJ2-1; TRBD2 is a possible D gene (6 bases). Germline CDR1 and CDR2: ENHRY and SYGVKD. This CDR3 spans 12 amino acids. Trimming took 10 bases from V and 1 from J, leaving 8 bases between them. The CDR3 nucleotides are TGTGCCACCGGGACTTCCTACAATGAGCAGTTCTTC. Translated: CATGTSYNEQFF.

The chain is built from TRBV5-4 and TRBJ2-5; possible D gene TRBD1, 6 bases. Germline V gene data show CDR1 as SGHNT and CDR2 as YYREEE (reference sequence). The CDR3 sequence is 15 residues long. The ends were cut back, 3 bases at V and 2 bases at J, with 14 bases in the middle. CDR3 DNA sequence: TGTGCCAGCAGCTCCCCCGGACAGCAACAAGAGACCCAGTACTTC. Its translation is CASSSPGQQQETQYF. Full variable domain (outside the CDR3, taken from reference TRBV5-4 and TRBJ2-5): ETGVTQSPTHLIKTRGQQVTLRCSSQSGHNTVSWYQQALGQGPQFIFQYYREEENGRGNFPPRFSGLQFPNYSSELNVNALELDDSALYLCASSSPGQQQETQYFGPGTRLLVL.

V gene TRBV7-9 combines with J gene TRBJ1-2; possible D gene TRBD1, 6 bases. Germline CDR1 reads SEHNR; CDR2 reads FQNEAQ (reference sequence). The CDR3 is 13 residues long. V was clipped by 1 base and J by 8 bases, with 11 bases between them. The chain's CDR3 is CASSLDRVGGYTF. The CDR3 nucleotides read TGTGCCAGCAGCTTAGACAGGGTTGGGGGCTACACCTTC.

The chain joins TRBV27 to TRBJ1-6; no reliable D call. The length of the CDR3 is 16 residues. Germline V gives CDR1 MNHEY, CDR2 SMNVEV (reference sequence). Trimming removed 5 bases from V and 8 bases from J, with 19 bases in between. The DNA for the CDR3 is TGTGCCAGCAGTCCCCGGACGAGAGGCTGGGATTCACCCCTCCACTTT. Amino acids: CASSPRTRGWDSPLHF.

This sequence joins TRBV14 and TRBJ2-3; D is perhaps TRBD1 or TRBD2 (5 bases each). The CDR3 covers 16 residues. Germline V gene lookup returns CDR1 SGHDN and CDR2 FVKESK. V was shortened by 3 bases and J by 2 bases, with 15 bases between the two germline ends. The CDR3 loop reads CASSHTDWGTTDTQYF. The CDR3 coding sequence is TGTGCCAGCAGCCACACAGATTGGGGGACCACAGATACGCAGTATTTT.

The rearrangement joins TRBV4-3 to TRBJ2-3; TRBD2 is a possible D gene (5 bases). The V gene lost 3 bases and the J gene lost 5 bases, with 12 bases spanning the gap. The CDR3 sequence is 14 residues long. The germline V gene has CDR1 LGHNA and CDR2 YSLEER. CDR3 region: CASSQSDRGDTQYF. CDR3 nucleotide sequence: TGCGCCAGCAGCCAGTCGGACCGGGGAGATACGCAGTATTTT.